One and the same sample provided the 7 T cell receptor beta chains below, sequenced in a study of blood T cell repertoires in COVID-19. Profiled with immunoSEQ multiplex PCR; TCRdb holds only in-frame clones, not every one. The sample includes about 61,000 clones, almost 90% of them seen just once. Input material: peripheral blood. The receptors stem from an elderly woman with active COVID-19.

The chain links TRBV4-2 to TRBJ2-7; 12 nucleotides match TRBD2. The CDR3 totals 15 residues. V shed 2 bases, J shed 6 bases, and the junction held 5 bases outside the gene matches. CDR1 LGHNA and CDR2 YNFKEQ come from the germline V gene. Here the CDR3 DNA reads TGTGCCAGCAGCCAACCTCTAGCGGGGGGGTCCGAGCAGTACTTC. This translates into CASSQPLAGGSEQYF.

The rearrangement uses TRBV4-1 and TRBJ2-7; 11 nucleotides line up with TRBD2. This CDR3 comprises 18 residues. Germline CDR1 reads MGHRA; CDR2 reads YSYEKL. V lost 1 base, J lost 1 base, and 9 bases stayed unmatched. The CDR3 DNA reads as TGCGCCAGCAGCCAAGTATGGGCCCTAGCGGGGGGATCCTACGAGCAGTACTTC. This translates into CASSQVWALAGGSYEQYF.

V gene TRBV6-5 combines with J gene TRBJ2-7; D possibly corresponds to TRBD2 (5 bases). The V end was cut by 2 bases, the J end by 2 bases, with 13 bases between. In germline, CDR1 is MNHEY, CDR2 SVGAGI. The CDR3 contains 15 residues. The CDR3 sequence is CASSYGQGGPYEQYF. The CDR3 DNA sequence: TGTGCCAGCAGTTACGGGCAAGGAGGTCCCTACGAGCAGTACTTC.

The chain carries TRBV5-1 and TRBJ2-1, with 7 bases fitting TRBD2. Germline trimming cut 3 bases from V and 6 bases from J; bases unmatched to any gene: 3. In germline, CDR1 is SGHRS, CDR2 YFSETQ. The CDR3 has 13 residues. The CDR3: CASSSGTTNEQFF. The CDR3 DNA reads TGCGCCAGCAGCTCCGGGACTACCAATGAGCAGTTCTTC. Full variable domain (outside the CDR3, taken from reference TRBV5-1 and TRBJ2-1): KAGVTQTPRYLIKTRGQQVTLSCSPISGHRSVSWYQQTPGQGLQFLFEYFSETQRNKGNFPGRFSGRQFSNSRSEMNVSTLELGDSALYLCASSSGTTNEQFFGPGTRLTVL.

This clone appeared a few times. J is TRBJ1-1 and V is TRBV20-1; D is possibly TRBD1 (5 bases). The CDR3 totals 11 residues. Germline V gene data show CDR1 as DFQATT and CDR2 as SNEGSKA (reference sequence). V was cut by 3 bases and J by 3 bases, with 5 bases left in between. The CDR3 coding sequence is TGCAGTGCTAGGGGGCACACTGAAGCTTTCTTT. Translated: CSARGHTEAFF.

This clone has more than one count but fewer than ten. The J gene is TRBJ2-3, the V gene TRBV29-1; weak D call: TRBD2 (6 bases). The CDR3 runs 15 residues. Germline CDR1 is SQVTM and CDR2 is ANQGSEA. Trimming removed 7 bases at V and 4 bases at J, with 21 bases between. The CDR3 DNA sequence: TGCAGCGCCCAGACCGGACTCAGGGAGGCAGATACGCAGTATTTT. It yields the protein CSAQTGLREADTQYF.

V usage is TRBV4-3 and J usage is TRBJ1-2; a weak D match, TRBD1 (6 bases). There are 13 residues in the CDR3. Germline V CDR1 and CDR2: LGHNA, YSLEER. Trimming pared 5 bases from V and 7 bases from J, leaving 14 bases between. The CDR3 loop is CASSARDKSGYTF. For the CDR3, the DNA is TGCGCCAGCAGCGCAAGGGACAAGAGTGGCTACACCTTC.